This T cell receptor (beta chain) was sequenced for a study of blood T cells in healthy people across ages (dated by TCRdb to the mid-2010s). Looking at the study overall: In model experiments, template switching captured roughly one uniquely barcoded TCR beta cDNA molecule for every two T cells. The study measured age-related changes in TCR beta repertoire diversity using deep sequencing normalized with unique cDNA molecular identifiers. The donors were divided into four age groups: young (average around 15 years), middle-aged (about 39), aged (about 60) and long-lived (82). To avoid experimental bias, donors of different ages were randomly spread across the sequencing lanes. Two additional independent replicas of 1 million unique cDNA reads from the same blood draw were analyzed for two donors (one aged 18 to 29 and one aged 80 or older). What the study reported, not specific to this receptor: Total diversity estimates from one million sequenced T cells were considered lower bounds and underestimates. Observed TCR beta diversity per million T cells fell roughly linearly with age, and a significant reduction was already apparent by age approximately 41. Compared with the aged group, the long-lived group had more naive CD4+ T cells, fewer expanded clones and increased TCR diversity, suggesting age selection. Since profiling was done on bulk unsorted PBMCs, naive and antigen-experienced compartments could not be conclusively compared. Because the CMV infection status of the donors was unknown, age-related changes in expanded clonotypes may potentially have been confounded. There was a strong correlation between observed TCR beta diversity and the percentage of naive T cells measured by flow cytometry.

CDR1 is given as DFQATT and CDR2 as SNEGSKA, both from the germline V gene (reference sequence). Measured from the cysteine to the phenylalanine, the CDR3 is 16 residues long. CDR3 DNA only is kept here, 48 bases in frame from base 1. Trimming accounts for 1 base at V and 2 bases at J, while the number of junction bases matched to no gene is 9. The roughly 39 donors, aged about 6 to 95 years, were systemically healthy Caucasian individuals from Russia. Ten milliliters of peripheral blood were collected from each donor into EDTA-treated Vacutainer tubes. Ficoll-Paque density-gradient centrifugation was used to isolate PBMCs, with at least 6.5 million per sample. Total RNA, at least 5.5 micrograms per sample, was extracted from PBMCs with Trizol reagent. Naive CD45RAhigh/CD27high T cell percentages were measured by flow cytometry on a PBMC aliquot from every donor. To note about this clonotype: The clone's antigen remains unknown. The input lacks base qualities; no much larger clone sits a single base away.

Library construction relied on 5' RACE. A second PCR of about 7 to 12 cycles was run with a J-beta primer mix and a sample-barcoded 5' primer. Each TCR beta cDNA molecule received a unique molecular identifier from a template-switch 5' adaptor carrying 12 random nucleotides. Each sample yielded at least 3 million CDR3-containing paired-end reads. All of the RNA was converted into first-strand cDNA using the Mint cDNA synthesis kit, with a TRBC-specific oligonucleotide serving as the primer. All cDNA was treated with uracil-DNA glycosylase and then went through a first 18-cycle PCR with the universal primers M1SS and BC2_uni_R. The authors' pipeline ran thus. Each sample was normalized by randomly selecting 1 million high-quality reads, each carrying a distinct molecular identifier. Instead of being binned into consensus sequences, reads that shared molecular identifiers were thrown out. CDR3 identification, clonotype clustering and error correction used MiTCR with a Q25 quality threshold and the strictest error-elimination algorithm. Lower-bound total TCR beta diversity was estimated with a nonparametric unseen species model using Euler transformation. In-frame beta chains were kept once TCRdb had trimmed the public reads at Q25 with fastp and called clones with MiXCR. When rows share a CDR3 protein, they turn into one entry using the most common DNA and genes. The V and J calls and clone size come from TCRdb's table, not from the authors' own analysis. For this sample the table gives 1.5 million to 2 million distinct CDR3 sequences, of which around 40% were detected only once. Clones ranked in the top ten supply around 23% of the sample.

This TCR derives from a human donor in good health. The sequencing sample was made of blood. The receptor chain draws on TRBV20-1 and TRBJ1-2; 8 nucleotides in the junction match TRBD1. The CDR3 sequence is CSARGGAGGENYGYTF. The base sequence is TGCAGTGCTAGAGGAGGGGCAGGGGGCGAAAACTATGGCTACACCTTC.